These T cell receptor beta chains were read from a single sample in a study of CD8 T cells in Susac syndrome. In TCRdb, the immunoSEQ multiplex PCR reads were re-called with MiXCR into one record per CDR3 protein. The table includes roughly 120,000 distinct CDR3 sequences, around 96% detected once. Sample: CD4+ T cells from PBMCs. The origin of the receptors is a human donor in good health. Each CDR3 is given with its conserved first and last residue. D genes are given only for firm matches. Size is omitted from some rows. Given values are once, few, many or a class for expanded clones.

D: -
J: TRBJ1-1
V: TRBV5-1
size: -
CDR3: CASSPGDNYAEAFF
DNA: TGCGCCAGCAGTCCCGGGGACAACTATGCTGAAGCTTTCTTT

D: -
J: TRBJ2-5
V: TRBV6-2/TRBV6-3
size: -
CDR3: CASSYITGETQYF
DNA: TGTGCCAGCAGTTACATAACGGGAGAGACCCAGTACTTC

D: TRBD2
J: TRBJ2-7
V: TRBV29-1
size: -
CDR3: CSVADYGSGSYRQYF
DNA: TGCAGCGTCGCTGACTATGGTAGCGGGAGTTATAGGCAGTACTTC

D: TRBD2
J: TRBJ2-1
V: TRBV7-8
size: -
CDR3: CASSSRVAGEPNEQFF
DNA: TGTGCCAGCAGCTCCCGTGTAGCGGGAGAACCCAATGAGCAGTTCTTC

D: -
J: TRBJ1-3
V: TRBV3-1
size: -
CDR3: CASTLKGTGNTIYF
DNA: TGTGCCAGCACCCTCAAGGGGACTGGAAACACCATATATTTT

D: TRBD1
J: TRBJ2-7
V: TRBV5-1
size: -
CDR3: CASSLDRGLGEQYF
DNA: TGCGCCAGCAGCTTGGACAGGGGGCTTGGAGAGCAGTACTTC

D: TRBD2
J: TRBJ2-7
V: TRBV20-1
size: -
CDR3: CSARDYLADTYEQYF
DNA: TGCAGTGCTAGAGATTATCTAGCGGATACCTACGAGCAGTACTTC

D: -
J: TRBJ2-4
V: TRBV11-2
size: few
CDR3: CASSPLTGWGDIQYF
DNA: TGTGCCAGCAGCCCGTTGACAGGCTGGGGGGACATTCAGTACTTC

D: -
J: TRBJ1-5
V: TRBV7-9
size: -
CDR3: CASSSSSNQPQHF
DNA: TGTGCCAGCAGCTCAAGTTCTAATCAGCCCCAGCATTTT

D: -
J: TRBJ1-5
V: TRBV20-1
size: -
CDR3: CSATVRSYGQPQHF
DNA: TGCAGTGCGACAGTACGCTCTTATGGTCAGCCCCAGCATTTT

D: TRBD2
J: TRBJ2-2
V: TRBV5-1
size: -
CDR3: CASSLSGRRNTGELFF
DNA: TGCGCCAGCAGCCTTAGCGGGAGGAGGAACACCGGGGAGCTGTTTTTT

D: -
J: TRBJ1-1
V: TRBV7-2
size: -
CDR3: CASSIVQGRSTEAFF
DNA: TGTGCCAGCAGCATAGTGCAGGGGAGAAGCACTGAAGCTTTCTTT

D: TRBD1
J: TRBJ1-1
V: TRBV5-1
size: -
CDR3: CASSNGQAGGTEAFF
DNA: TGCGCCAGCAGCAACGGACAGGCCGGTGGCACTGAAGCTTTCTTT

D: -
J: TRBJ1-5
V: TRBV20-1
size: -
CDR3: CSATQREDSRQRTQHF
DNA: TGCAGTGCTACCCAACGGGAGGACAGCCGTCAAAGGACCCAGCATTTT

D: TRBD2
J: TRBJ2-3
V: TRBV5-1
size: -
CDR3: CASSTSGTSGRSTDTQYF
DNA: TGCGCCAGCAGCACCTCCGGGACTAGCGGGAGATCCACAGATACGCAGTATTTT

D: -
J: TRBJ1-2
V: TRBV6-6
size: -
CDR3: CASSPRRDYGYTF
DNA: TGTGCCAGCAGTCCGCGGCGGGACTATGGCTACACCTTC

D: -
J: TRBJ2-2
V: TRBV19
size: -
CDR3: CASRPPRNTGELFF
DNA: TGTGCCAGTAGACCCCCGAGGAACACCGGGGAGCTGTTTTTT

D: -
J: TRBJ2-2
V: TRBV29-1
size: -
CDR3: CSAPYPGGTGELFFF
DNA: -

D: TRBD2
J: TRBJ2-2
V: TRBV20-1
size: -
CDR3: CSAVLAEGPGELFF
DNA: TGCAGTGCCGTACTAGCGGAGGGGCCCGGGGAGCTGTTTTTT

D: TRBD1
J: TRBJ1-5
V: TRBV12-3/TRBV12-4
size: -
CDR3: CASSLTGGGQPQHF
DNA: TGTGCCAGCAGTCTCACAGGGGGGGGTCAGCCCCAGCATTTT

D: -
J: TRBJ1-2
V: TRBV6-1
size: few
CDR3: CASSPRQSYGYTF
DNA: TGTGCCAGCAGCCCCCGACAGAGCTATGGCTACACCTTC

D: TRBD1
J: TRBJ1-5
V: TRBV30
size: -
CDR3: CASRQGSNQPQHF
DNA: TGTGCCTCCCGACAGGGGAGCAATCAGCCCCAGCATTTT

D: TRBD1
J: TRBJ1-1
V: TRBV7-9
size: -
CDR3: CASSSGGRAFF
DNA: TGTGCCAGCAGCTCAGGGGGGAGGGCTTTCTTT